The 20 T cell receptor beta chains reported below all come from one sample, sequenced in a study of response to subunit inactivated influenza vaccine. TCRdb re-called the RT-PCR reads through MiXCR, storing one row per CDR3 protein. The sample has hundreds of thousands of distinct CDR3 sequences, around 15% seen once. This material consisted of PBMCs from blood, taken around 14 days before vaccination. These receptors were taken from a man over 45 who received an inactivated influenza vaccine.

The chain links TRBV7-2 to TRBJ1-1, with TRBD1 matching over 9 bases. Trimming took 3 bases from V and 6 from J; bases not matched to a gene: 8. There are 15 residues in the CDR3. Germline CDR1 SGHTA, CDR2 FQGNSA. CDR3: CASSLGTGPWAEAFF. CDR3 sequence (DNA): TGTGCCAGCAGCTTGGGGACAGGGCCATGGGCTGAAGCTTTCTTT.

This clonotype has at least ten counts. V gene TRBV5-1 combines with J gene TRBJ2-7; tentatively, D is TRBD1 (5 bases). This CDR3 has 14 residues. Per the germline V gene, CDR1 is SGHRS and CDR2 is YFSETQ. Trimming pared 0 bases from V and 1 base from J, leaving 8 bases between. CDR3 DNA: TGCGCCAGCAGCTTGGCGCCAGGGTCCTACGAGCAGTACTTC. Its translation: CASSLAPGSYEQYF.

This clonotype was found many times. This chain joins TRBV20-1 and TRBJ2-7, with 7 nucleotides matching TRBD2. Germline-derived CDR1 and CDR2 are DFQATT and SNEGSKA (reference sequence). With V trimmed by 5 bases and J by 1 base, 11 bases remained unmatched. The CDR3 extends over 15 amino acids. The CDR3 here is CSARPSSGLSYEQYF. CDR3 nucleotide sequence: TGCAGTGCTCGCCCAAGTAGCGGGTTATCCTACGAGCAGTACTTC.

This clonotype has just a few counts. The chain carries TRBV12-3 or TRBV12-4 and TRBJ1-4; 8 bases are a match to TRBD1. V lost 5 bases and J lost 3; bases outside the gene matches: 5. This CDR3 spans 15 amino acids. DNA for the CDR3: TGTGCCAGCAGTGTAGGACAGGGTGCTAATGAAAAACTGTTTTTT. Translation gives CASSVGQGANEKLFF.

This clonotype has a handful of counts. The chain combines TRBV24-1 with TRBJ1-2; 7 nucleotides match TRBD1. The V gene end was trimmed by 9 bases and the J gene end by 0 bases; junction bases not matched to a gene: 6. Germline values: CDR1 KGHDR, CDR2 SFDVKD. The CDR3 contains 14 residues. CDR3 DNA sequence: TGTGCCACCTCTGGACAGGACTCTAACTATGGCTACACCTTC. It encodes CATSGQDSNYGYTF.

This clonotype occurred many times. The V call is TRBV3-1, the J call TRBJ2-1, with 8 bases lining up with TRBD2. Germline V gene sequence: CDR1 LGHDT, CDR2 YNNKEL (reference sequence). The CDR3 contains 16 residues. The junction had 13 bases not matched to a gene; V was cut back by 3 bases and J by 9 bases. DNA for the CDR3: TGTGCCAGCAGCCATGGCTTGGGACTAGGTGGCGGTGAGCAGTTCTTC. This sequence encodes CASSHGLGLGGGEQFF.

In DNA form, the CDR3 reads TGCAGTGCTAGAACCGGGACAGGATACAATGAGCAGTTCTTC. It specifies CSARTGTGYNEQFF. J is TRBJ2-1 and V is TRBV20-1; 8 nucleotides match TRBD1. The germline V gene encodes CDR1 DFQATT and CDR2 SNEGSKA (reference sequence). The CDR3 loop spans 14 amino acids. Trimming removed 2 bases from V and 4 bases from J; junction bases left unmatched: 4.

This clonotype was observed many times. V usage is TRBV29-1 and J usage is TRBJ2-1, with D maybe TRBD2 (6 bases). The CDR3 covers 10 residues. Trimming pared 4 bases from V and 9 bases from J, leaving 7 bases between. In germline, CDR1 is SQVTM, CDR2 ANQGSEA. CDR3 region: CSVVSGEQFF. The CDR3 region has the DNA TGCAGCGTTGTTAGCGGTGAGCAGTTCTTC.

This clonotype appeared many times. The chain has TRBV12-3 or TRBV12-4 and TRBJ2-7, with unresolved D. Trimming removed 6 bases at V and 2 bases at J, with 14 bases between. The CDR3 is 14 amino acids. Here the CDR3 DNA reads TGTGCCAGCAGCCTTGAGACACAAACCTACGAGCAGTACTTC. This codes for CASSLETQTYEQYF.

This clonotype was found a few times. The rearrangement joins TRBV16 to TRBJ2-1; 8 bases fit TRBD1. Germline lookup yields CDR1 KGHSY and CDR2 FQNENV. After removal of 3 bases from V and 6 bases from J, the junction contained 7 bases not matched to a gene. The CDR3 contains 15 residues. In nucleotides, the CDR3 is TGTGCCAGCAGCCACCTCCGGGACAGGCTCAATGAGCAGTTCTTC. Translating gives CASSHLRDRLNEQFF.

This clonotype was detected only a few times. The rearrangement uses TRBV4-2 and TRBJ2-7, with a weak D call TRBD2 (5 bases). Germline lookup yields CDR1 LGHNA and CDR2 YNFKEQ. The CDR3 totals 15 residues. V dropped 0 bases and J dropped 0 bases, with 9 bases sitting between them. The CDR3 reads CASSQEEGSSYEQYF. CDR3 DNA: TGTGCCAGCAGCCAAGAAGAAGGGAGCTCCTACGAGCAGTACTTC.

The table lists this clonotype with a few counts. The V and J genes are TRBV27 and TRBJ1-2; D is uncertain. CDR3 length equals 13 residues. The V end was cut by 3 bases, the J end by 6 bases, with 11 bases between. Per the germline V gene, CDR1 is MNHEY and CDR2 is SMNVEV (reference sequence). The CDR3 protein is CASSFGAANGYTF. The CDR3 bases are TGTGCCAGCAGTTTCGGTGCAGCCAATGGCTACACCTTC.

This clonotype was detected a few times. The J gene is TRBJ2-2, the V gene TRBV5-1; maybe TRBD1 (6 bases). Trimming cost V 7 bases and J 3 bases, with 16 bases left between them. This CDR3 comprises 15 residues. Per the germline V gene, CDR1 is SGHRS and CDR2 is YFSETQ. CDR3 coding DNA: TGCGCCAGCCGCAAACAGGGATTAGACACCGGGGAGCTGTTTTTT. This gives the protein CASRKQGLDTGELFF.

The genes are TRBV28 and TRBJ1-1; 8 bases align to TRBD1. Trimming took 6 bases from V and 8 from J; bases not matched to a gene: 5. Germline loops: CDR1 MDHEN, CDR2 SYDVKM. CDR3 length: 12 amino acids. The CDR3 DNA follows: TGTGCCAGCAGGGACAGGGTGCGGGAAGCTTTCTTT. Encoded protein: CASRDRVREAFF.

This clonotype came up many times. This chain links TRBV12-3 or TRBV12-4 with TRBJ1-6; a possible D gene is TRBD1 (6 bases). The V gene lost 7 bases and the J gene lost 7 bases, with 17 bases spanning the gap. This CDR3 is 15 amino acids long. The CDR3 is CASTIGRQGNSPLHF. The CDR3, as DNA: TGTGCCAGCACTATTGGGCGGCAGGGGAATTCACCCCTCCACTTT.

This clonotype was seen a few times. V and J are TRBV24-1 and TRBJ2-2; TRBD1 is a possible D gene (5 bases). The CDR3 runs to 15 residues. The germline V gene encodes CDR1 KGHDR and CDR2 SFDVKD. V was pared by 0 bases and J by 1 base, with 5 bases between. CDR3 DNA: TGTGCCACCAGTGATTTGACAGGGAACACCGGGGAGCTGTTTTTT. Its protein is CATSDLTGNTGELFF.

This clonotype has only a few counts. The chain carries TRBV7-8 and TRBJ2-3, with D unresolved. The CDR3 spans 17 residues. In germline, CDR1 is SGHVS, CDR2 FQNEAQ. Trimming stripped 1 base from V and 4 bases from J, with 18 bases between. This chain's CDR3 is CASSLGYTVGNADTQYF. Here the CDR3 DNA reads TGTGCCAGCAGCTTAGGTTACACGGTAGGGAATGCAGATACGCAGTATTTT.

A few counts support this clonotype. This CDR3 reads CAISERGARFYEQYF. The CDR3, as DNA: TGTGCCATCAGTGAAAGGGGTGCTAGGTTCTACGAGCAGTACTTC. The chain couples TRBV10-3 to TRBJ2-7; tentative D call: TRBD1 (5 bases). CDR1 and CDR2 (germline): ENHRY, SYGVKD. The V end lost 3 bases, the J end lost 3 bases, and 15 bases lay between the germline ends. This CDR3 is 15 amino acids long.

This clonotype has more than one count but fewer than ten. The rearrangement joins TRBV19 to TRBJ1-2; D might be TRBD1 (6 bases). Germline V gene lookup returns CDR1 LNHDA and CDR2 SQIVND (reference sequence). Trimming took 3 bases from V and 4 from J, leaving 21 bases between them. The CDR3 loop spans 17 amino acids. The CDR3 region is CASSMRWLRGKTYGYTF. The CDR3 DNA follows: TGTGCCAGTAGTATGCGGTGGTTGAGGGGGAAGACCTATGGCTACACCTTC.

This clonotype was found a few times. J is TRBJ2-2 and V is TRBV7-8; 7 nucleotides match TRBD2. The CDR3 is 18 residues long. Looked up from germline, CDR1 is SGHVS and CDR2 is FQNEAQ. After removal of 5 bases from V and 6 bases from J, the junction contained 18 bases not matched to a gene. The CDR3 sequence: CASSRSLWRGSIPGELFF. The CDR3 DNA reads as TGTGCCAGCAGCCGGAGCTTGTGGCGGGGGTCTATCCCCGGGGAGCTGTTTTTT.